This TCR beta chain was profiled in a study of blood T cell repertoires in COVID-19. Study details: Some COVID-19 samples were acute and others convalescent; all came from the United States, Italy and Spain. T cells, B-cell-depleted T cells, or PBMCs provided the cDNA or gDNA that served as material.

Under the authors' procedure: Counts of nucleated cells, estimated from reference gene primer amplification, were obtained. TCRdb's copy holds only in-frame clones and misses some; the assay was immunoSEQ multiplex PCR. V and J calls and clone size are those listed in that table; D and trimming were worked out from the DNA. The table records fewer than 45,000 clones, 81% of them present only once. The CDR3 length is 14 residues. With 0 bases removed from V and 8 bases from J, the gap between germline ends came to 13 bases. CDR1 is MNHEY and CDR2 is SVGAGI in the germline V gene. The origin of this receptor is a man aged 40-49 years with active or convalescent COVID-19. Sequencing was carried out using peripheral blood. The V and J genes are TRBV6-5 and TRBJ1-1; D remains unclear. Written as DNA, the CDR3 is TGTGCCAGCAGTTACTCGATCTTACCGGGAGAAGCTTTCTTT. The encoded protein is CASSYSILPGEAFF.